These T cell receptor beta chains were read from a single sample in a study of blood T cell repertoires in COVID-19. Measured with immunoSEQ multiplex PCR; TCRdb has only the in-frame clones, and not every one. The sample yields a few hundred thousand clones, approximately 91% seen once. The sample comprised PBMCs or T cells enriched from blood (not recorded which). Receptors originate from a woman aged 40 to 50 who had recovered from COVID-19. Both conserved end residues are part of each CDR3. D genes are given only for firm matches. Clone size is given for some rows only: seen once, a few or many times, or a class if the clone is expanded.

V gene	clone size	J gene	D gene	CDR3 protein	CDR3 DNA
TRBV11-1	NA	TRBJ1-2	TRBD1	CASSPSGDRNYGYTF	TGTGCCAGCAGCCCCTCAGGGGACAGGAACTATGGCTACACCTTC
TRBV10-1	NA	TRBJ1-5	NA	CASSDSEGGQPQHF	TGCGCCAGCAGTGATTCGGAGGGAGGTCAGCCCCAGCATTTT
TRBV27	NA	TRBJ1-2	TRBD1	CASSLRGGQGNYGYTF	TGTGCCAGCAGTTTAAGGGGTGGACAGGGGAACTATGGCTACACCTTC
TRBV10-1	NA	TRBJ2-1	TRBD1	CASSKGDRAYNEQFF	TGCGCCAGCAGCAAGGGGGACAGGGCCTACAATGAGCAGTTCTTC
TRBV7-9	NA	TRBJ1-1	NA	CASSPIRGRAPNTEAFF	TGTGCCAGCAGCCCCATCCGGGGAAGGGCGCCGAACACTGAAGCTTTCTTT
TRBV11-3	NA	TRBJ2-7	TRBD2	CASSLGRLAGYEQYF	TGTGCCAGCAGCTTAGGTCGGCTAGCGGGGTACGAGCAGTACTTC
TRBV5-8	NA	TRBJ2-5	NA	CASRGASINQETQYF	TGTGCCTCCCGGGGGGCTTCGATCAATCAAGAGACCCAGTACTTC
TRBV11-2	once	TRBJ1-1	NA	CASSSQVRNTEAFF	TGTGCCAGCAGCTCACAGGTGCGGAACACTGAAGCTTTCTTT
TRBV7-3	NA	TRBJ2-3	TRBD2	CASSLGTSGSLADTQYF	TGTGCCAGCAGCCTTGGGACTAGCGGGAGTCTGGCAGATACGCAGTATTTT
TRBV5-1	NA	TRBJ2-5	NA	CASSPDGTSEETQYF	TGCGCCAGCAGCCCGGATGGGACTTCCGAAGAGACCCAGTACTTC
TRBV5-1	NA	TRBJ2-5	TRBD2	CASSSGLARETQYF	TGCGCCAGCAGCTCGGGACTAGCAAGAGAGACCCAGTACTTC
TRBV27	NA	TRBJ2-1	TRBD1	CASSLGTGVYNEQFF	TGTGCCAGCAGTTTAGGGACAGGAGTTTACAATGAGCAGTTCTTC
TRBV7-9	NA	TRBJ1-2	NA	CASSLVQFNYGYTF	TGTGCCAGCAGCTTAGTACAGTTTAACTATGGCTACACCTTC
TRBV6-6	NA	TRBJ1-1	NA	CASSYPGRGAEAFF	TGTGCCAGCAGTTACCCAGGAAGGGGCGCTGAAGCTTTCTTT
TRBV11-1	NA	TRBJ2-1	TRBD1	CASSETGSVTYNEQFF	TGTGCCAGCAGCGAGACAGGGTCTGTAACCTACAATGAGCAGTTCTTC